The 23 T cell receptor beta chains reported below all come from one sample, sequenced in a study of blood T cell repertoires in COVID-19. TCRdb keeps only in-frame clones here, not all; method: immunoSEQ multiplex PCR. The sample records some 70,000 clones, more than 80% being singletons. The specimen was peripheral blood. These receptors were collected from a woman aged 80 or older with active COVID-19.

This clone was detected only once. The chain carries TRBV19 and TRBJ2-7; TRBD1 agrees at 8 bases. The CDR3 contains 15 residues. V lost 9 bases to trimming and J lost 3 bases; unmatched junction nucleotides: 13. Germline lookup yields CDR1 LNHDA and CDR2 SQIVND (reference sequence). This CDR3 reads CASQPQTGDGYEQYF. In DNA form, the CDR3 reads TGTGCCAGCCAGCCTCAGACAGGGGACGGCTACGAGCAGTACTTC. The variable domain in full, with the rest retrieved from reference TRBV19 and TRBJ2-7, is DGGITQSPKYLFRKEGQNVTLSCEQNLNHDAMYWYRQDPGQGLRLIYYSQIVNDFQKGDIAEGYSVSREKKESFPLTVTSAQKNPTAFYLCASQPQTGDGYEQYFGPGTRLTVT.

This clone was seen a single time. The CDR3 region has the DNA TGTGCCAGCAGCCAAGCCCCTGGACAGGCACTCTCTGGAAACACCATATATTTT. Protein sequence: CASSQAPGQALSGNTIYF. The chain couples TRBV7-3 to TRBJ1-3; 7 nucleotides match TRBD1. The CDR3 runs to 18 residues. Per the germline V gene, CDR1 is SGHTA and CDR2 is FQGTGA. Trimming took 5 bases from V and 0 from J; bases not matched to a gene: 13.

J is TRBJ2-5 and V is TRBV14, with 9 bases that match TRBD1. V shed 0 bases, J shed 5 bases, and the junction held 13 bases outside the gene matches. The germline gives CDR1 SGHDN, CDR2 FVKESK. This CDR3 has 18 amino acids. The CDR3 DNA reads TGTGCCAGCAGCCAAGATCGGGGACAGGGCCCCCGGGCGGAGACCCAGTACTTC. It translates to CASSQDRGQGPRAETQYF.

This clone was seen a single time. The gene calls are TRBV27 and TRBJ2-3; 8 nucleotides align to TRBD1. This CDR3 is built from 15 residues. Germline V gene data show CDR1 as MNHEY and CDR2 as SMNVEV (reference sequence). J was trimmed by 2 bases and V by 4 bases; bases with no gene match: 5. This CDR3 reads CASSSGTGSTDTQYF. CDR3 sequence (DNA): TGTGCCAGCAGTTCCGGGACAGGTTCCACAGATACGCAGTATTTT.

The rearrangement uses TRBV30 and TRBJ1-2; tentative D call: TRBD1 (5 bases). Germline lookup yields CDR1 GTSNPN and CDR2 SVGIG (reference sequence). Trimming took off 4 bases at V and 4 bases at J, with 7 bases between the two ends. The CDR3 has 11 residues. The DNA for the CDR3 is TGTGCCTGGATCGGGGGCTATGGCTACACCTTC. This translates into CAWIGGYGYTF.

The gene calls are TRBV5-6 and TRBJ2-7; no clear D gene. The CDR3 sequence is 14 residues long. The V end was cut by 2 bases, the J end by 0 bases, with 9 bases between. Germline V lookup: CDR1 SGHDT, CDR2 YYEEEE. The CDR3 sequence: CASSFSPSSYEQYF. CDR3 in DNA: TGTGCCAGCAGCTTTTCACCTAGCTCCTACGAGCAGTACTTC.

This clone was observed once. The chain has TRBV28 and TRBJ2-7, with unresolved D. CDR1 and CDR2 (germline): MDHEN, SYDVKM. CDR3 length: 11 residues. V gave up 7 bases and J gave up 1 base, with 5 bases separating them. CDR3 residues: CASKRSYEQYF. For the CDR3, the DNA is TGTGCCAGCAAGAGGTCCTACGAGCAGTACTTC.

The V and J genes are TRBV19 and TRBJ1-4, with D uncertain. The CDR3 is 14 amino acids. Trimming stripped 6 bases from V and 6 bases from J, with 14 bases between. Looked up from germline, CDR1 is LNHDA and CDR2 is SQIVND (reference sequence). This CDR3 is CASSRLPLDEKLFF. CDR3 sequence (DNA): TGTGCCAGTAGCCGACTCCCCCTCGATGAAAAACTGTTTTTT.

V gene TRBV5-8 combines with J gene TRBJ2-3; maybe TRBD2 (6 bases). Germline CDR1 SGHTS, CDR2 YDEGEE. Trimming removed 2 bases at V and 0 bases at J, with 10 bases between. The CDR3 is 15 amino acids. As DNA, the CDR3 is TGTGCCAGCAGCTTTGGCGGGATTAGCACAGATACGCAGTATTTT. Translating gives CASSFGGISTDTQYF.

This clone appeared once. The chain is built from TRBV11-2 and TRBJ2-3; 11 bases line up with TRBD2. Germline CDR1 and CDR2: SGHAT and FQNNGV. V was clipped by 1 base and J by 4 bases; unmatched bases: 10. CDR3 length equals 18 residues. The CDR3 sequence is CASSLVEGLAVVADTQYF. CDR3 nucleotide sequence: TGTGCCAGCAGCTTAGTAGAGGGACTAGCGGTGGTGGCAGATACGCAGTATTTT.

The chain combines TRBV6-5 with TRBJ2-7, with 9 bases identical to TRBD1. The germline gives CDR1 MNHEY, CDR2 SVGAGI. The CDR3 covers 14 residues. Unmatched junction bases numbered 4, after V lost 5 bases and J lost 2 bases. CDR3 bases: TGTGCCAGCAGTCACCGGGACAGGGCCTACGAGCAGTACTTC. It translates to CASSHRDRAYEQYF.

CDR3 sequence (DNA): TGTGCCAGCAGCTTGCAGTGGGGGGTCGGCTACACCTTC. Translation gives CASSLQWGVGYTF. This chain uses TRBV5-6 with TRBJ1-2; the D gene is possibly TRBD1 (5 bases). The CDR3 runs to 13 residues. CDR1 is SGHDT and CDR2 is YYEEEE in the germline V gene. The V and J ends lost 1 base and 8 bases respectively, with 12 bases between them.

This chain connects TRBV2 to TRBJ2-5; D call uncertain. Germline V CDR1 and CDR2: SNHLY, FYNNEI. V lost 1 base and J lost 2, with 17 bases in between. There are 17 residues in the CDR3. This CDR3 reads CASSEVLIGLPQETQYF. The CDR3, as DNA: TGTGCCAGCAGTGAAGTTCTGATTGGCCTCCCTCAAGAGACCCAGTACTTC.

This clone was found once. The DNA for the CDR3 is TGTGCCAGCAGCGTCGGGACAGGGGGCAACACCGGGGAGCTGTTTTTT. Protein product: CASSVGTGGNTGELFF. V gene TRBV11-3 combines with J gene TRBJ2-2; TRBD1 matches 12 bases. Germline values: CDR1 SGHNT, CDR2 YENEEA. Trimming cost V 5 bases and J 2 bases; bases outside gene matches: 3. The CDR3 is made up of 16 amino acids.

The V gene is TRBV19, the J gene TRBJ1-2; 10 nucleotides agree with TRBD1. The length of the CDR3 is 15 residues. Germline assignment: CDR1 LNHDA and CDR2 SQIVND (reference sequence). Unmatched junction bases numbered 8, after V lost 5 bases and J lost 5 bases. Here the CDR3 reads CASSPSPGQGYGYTF. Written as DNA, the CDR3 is TGTGCCAGTAGTCCAAGCCCGGGACAGGGGTATGGCTACACCTTC. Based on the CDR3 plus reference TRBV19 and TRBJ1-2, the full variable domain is DGGITQSPKYLFRKEGQNVTLSCEQNLNHDAMYWYRQDPGQGLRLIYYSQIVNDFQKGDIAEGYSVSREKKESFPLTVTSAQKNPTAFYLCASSPSPGQGYGYTFGSGTRLTVV.

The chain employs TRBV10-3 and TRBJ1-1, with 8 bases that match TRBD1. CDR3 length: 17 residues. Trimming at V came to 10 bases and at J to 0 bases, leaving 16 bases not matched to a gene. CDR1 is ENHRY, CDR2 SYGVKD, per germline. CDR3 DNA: TGTGCCACCGGGCCCCATAGGGACAGGATAATGAACACTGAAGCTTTCTTT. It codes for CATGPHRDRIMNTEAFF.

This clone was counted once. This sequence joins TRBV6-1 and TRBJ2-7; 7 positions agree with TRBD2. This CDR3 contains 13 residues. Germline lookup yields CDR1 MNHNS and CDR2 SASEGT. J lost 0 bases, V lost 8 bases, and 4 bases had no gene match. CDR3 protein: CASASGNSYEQYF. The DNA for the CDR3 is TGTGCCAGCGCTAGCGGAAACTCCTACGAGCAGTACTTC.

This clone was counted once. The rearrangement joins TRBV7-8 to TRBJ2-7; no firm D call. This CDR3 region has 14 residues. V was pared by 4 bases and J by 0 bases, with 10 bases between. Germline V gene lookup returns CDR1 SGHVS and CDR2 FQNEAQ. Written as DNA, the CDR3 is TGTGCCAGCAGCTCACTATCAAACTCCTACGAGCAGTACTTC. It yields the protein CASSSLSNSYEQYF.

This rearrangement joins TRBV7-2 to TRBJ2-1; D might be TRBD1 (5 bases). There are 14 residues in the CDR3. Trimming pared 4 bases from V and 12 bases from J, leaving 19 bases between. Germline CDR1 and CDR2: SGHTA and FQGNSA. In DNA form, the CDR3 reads TGTGCCAGCAGCTCAGACAGAAAAACTATAAGGCAGTTCTTC. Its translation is CASSSDRKTIRQFF.

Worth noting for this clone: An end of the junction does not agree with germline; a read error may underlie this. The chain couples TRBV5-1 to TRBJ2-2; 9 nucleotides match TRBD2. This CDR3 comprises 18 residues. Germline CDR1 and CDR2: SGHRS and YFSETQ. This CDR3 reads CASSWDSGTSRNPGELFF. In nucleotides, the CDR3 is TGCGCCAGCAGCTGGGACTCCGGGACTAGCAGGAACCCCGGGGAGCTGTTTTTT.

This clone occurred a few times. CDR3 DNA sequence: TGCAGCGTTGAGGGGGGACAGAAAAAACTGTTTTTT. Protein: CSVEGGQKKLFF. The gene calls are TRBV29-1 and TRBJ1-4; 7 bases line up with TRBD1. This CDR3 has 12 residues. The V gene end was trimmed by 3 bases and the J gene end by 9 bases; junction bases not matched to a gene: 4. Germline CDR1 is SQVTM and CDR2 is ANQGSEA.

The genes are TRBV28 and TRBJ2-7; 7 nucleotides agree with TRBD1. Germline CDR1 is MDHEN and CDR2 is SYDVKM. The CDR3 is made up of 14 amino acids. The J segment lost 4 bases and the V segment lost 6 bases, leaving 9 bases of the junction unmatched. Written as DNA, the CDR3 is TGTGCCAGCAGATTCGGGACGACAGGGTACGAGCAGTACTTC. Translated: CASRFGTTGYEQYF.

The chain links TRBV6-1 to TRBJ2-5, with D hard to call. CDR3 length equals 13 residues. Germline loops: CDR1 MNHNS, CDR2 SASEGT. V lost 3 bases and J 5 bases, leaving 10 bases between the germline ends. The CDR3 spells CASSDRGKETQYF. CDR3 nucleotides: TGTGCCAGCAGTGACAGAGGCAAGGAGACCCAGTACTTC.